The 17 T cell receptor beta chains in this list originate from one sample, sequenced in a study of blood T cell repertoires in COVID-19. Produced via immunoSEQ multiplex PCR; TCRdb's table is partial and in-frame only. The sample holds 40,000 or so clones, about 79% seen once. The sequenced sample was peripheral blood. These receptors originate from a human donor with acute or convalescent COVID-19. The donor label of this sample is uncertain.

This chain joins TRBV7-3 and TRBJ2-3; TRBD2 might be the D (6 bases). V lost 2 bases, J lost 1 base, and 19 bases lay in between. Germline V CDR1 and CDR2: SGHTA, FQGTGA. The CDR3 sequence is 18 residues long. The CDR3 sequence: CASSLGGSYGGGTDTQYF. The CDR3 DNA follows: TGTGCCAGCAGCTTAGGGGGGAGCTATGGAGGTGGCACAGATACGCAGTATTTT.

This sequence joins TRBV7-2 and TRBJ1-2; a weak D match, TRBD1 (5 bases). CDR3 size: 14 residues. Germline lookup yields CDR1 SGHTA and CDR2 FQGNSA. The V end was cut by 5 bases, the J end by 3 bases, with 13 bases between. This CDR3 is CASSDRGMDYGYTF. The CDR3 DNA follows: TGTGCCAGCAGCGACAGAGGTATGGACTATGGCTACACCTTC. Supplemented by reference TRBV7-2 and TRBJ1-2, the full variable domain reads GAGVSQSPSNKVTEKGKDVELRCDPISGHTALYWYRQSLGQGLEFLIYFQGNSAPDKSGLPSDRFSAERTGGSVSTLTIQRTQQEDSAVYLCASSDRGMDYGYTFGSGTRLTVV.

The V call is TRBV5-1, the J call TRBJ2-1; 8 nucleotides line up with TRBD1. Germline V lookup: CDR1 SGHRS, CDR2 YFSETQ. V was pared by 0 bases and J by 8 bases, with 10 bases of the junction left unmatched. The CDR3 has 16 amino acids. The CDR3 spells CASSLAGSAGGDEQFF. CDR3 DNA sequence: TGCGCCAGCAGCTTGGCGGGGTCGGCAGGGGGCGATGAGCAGTTCTTC.

The chain employs TRBV9 and TRBJ1-2, with 9 bases lining up with TRBD1. J lost 8 bases, V lost 0 bases, and 8 bases had no gene match. The CDR3 has 15 residues. CDR1 is SGDLS and CDR2 is YYNGEE in the germline V gene. The CDR3 loop is CASSVGSWTGDGYTF. CDR3 nucleotide sequence: TGTGCCAGCAGCGTAGGCTCGTGGACAGGGGACGGCTACACCTTC.

This clone occurred once. The rearrangement links TRBV18 to TRBJ2-1, with D unclear. CDR1 is KGHSH and CDR2 is LQKENI in the germline V gene. The ends were cut back, 3 bases at V and 3 bases at J, with 18 bases in the middle. CDR3 size: 17 residues. CDR3 protein: CASSPRAPKTNYNEQFF. DNA of the CDR3: TGTGCCAGCTCACCCCGAGCTCCCAAAACCAACTACAATGAGCAGTTCTTC.

This clone was observed a single time. The gene calls are TRBV3-1 (or the pseudogene TRBV3-2) and TRBJ2-1; 10 positions agree with TRBD2. The CDR3 has 16 amino acids. CDR1 and CDR2 from the germline V gene are LGHDT and YNNKEL (reference sequence). With 4 bases clipped from V and 8 bases from J, the junction kept 11 bases outside the gene matches. CDR3 bases: TGTGCCAGCAGCCGCGCCCGAGCTAGCGGGAGCCATGAGCAGTTCTTC. Its translation is CASSRARASGSHEQFF.

CDR3 region: CASSSSGGSVKETQYF. The DNA for the CDR3 is TGCGCCAGCAGCTCCTCGGGGGGATCGGTCAAAGAGACCCAGTACTTC. The rearrangement uses TRBV5-1 and TRBJ2-5, with TRBD2 matching 7 bases. Germline V gene data show CDR1 as SGHRS and CDR2 as YFSETQ. The V segment lost 3 bases and the J segment 3 bases; nucleotides outside the gene matches: 11. CDR3 length: 16 amino acids. Filled out from reference TRBV5-1 and TRBJ2-5, the complete variable domain reads KAGVTQTPRYLIKTRGQQVTLSCSPISGHRSVSWYQQTPGQGLQFLFEYFSETQRNKGNFPGRFSGRQFSNSRSEMNVSTLELGDSALYLCASSSSGGSVKETQYFGPGTRLLVL.

The genes are TRBV5-1 and TRBJ1-1; no clear D. Germline V lookup: CDR1 SGHRS, CDR2 YFSETQ. V was trimmed by 0 bases and J by 0 bases, leaving 9 bases between them. The CDR3 is made up of 15 amino acids. For the CDR3, the DNA is TGCGCCAGCAGCTTGGCCTCTGGAGTGAACACTGAAGCTTTCTTT. It translates to CASSLASGVNTEAFF.

The table lists this clone with a count of one. The V call is TRBV6-6, the J call TRBJ2-7, with 9 positions matching TRBD1. Germline V CDR1 and CDR2: MNHNY, SVGAGI (reference sequence). Trimming cost V 6 bases and J 0 bases; bases outside gene matches: 24. The CDR3 runs to 21 residues. The CDR3, as DNA: TGTGCCAGCAGCCGCCCCTCTTCGGGGACAGGGCCTAACGTTGTCTCCTACGAGCAGTACTTC. It yields the protein CASSRPSSGTGPNVVSYEQYF.

This rearrangement joins TRBV15 to TRBJ1-3, with 7 bases identical to TRBD1. CDR1 is LNHNV and CDR2 is YYDKDF in the germline V gene (reference sequence). The CDR3 has 17 amino acids. V gave up 0 bases and J gave up 0 bases; unmatched junction bases: 5. The CDR3 bases are TGTGCCACCAGCAGAGACTCGGGACAGAGCTCTGGAAACACCATATATTTT. This encodes CATSRDSGQSSGNTIYF.

The chain carries TRBV6-1 and TRBJ2-2; 7 bases fit TRBD2. This CDR3 contains 16 residues. In germline, CDR1 is MNHNS, CDR2 SASEGT. Germline trimming cut 3 bases from V and 2 bases from J; bases unmatched to any gene: 6. In DNA form, the CDR3 reads TGTGCCAGCAGTGACGAGCGGGGACTTAACACCGGGGAGCTGTTTTTT. Translated: CASSDERGLNTGELFF.

The rearrangement joins TRBV11-2 to TRBJ1-2; D may be TRBD1 (5 bases). The germline V gene has CDR1 SGHAT and CDR2 FQNNGV. The CDR3 length is 14 residues. Deletions cut 1 base from V and 4 bases from J, with 10 bases between. The CDR3 coding sequence is TGTGCCAGCAGCTTAGGCAATAGGGGCTATGGCTACACCTTC. This codes for CASSLGNRGYGYTF.

The rearrangement uses TRBV4-2 and TRBJ2-5, with a weak D call TRBD2 (7 bases). V gave up 1 base and J gave up 5 bases, with 11 bases separating them. The CDR3 sequence is 14 residues long. Germline V CDR1 and CDR2: LGHNA, YNFKEQ. CDR3 coding DNA: TGTGCCAGCAGCCAAGGGGGGGGCGGGGAGACCCAGTACTTC. It codes for CASSQGGGGETQYF.

The J gene is TRBJ2-7, the V gene TRBV5-1; possibly TRBD1 for D (6 bases). The CDR3 length is 16 residues. Germline lookup yields CDR1 SGHRS and CDR2 YFSETQ. Trimming left V 0 bases short and J 7 bases short, with 20 bases between. CDR3 in DNA: TGCGCCAGCAGCTTGGTTCTGACAGGCGCCCTGCGAGAGCAGTACTTC. It encodes CASSLVLTGALREQYF.

This clone was seen only once. V usage is TRBV7-2 and J usage is TRBJ1-2; tentative D call: TRBD1 (6 bases). Between the trimmed V and J ends, which lost 7 bases and 6 bases, there was a span of 18 bases. The CDR3 spans 14 residues. Germline CDR1 reads SGHTA; CDR2 reads FQGNSA. The CDR3 is CASTSAAGDNGYTF. The DNA for the CDR3 is TGTGCCAGCACCTCTGCCGCAGGGGATAATGGCTACACCTTC. Supplemented by reference TRBV7-2 and TRBJ1-2, the full variable domain reads GAGVSQSPSNKVTEKGKDVELRCDPISGHTALYWYRQSLGQGLEFLIYFQGNSAPDKSGLPSDRFSAERTGGSVSTLTIQRTQQEDSAVYLCASTSAAGDNGYTFGSGTRLTVV.

CDR3 sequence reads: CASSDLANEQFF. The DNA for the CDR3 is TGTGCCAGCAGTGACCTAGCGAATGAGCAGTTCTTC. The gene calls are TRBV2 and TRBJ2-1, with a possible D match to TRBD2 (6 bases). The germline V gene has CDR1 SNHLY and CDR2 FYNNEI. V lost 3 bases to trimming and J lost 7 bases, with 7 bases between them. The CDR3 length is 12 residues.

CDR3 protein: CASSSNDRATQYF. The CDR3 DNA reads TGTGCCAGCAGCTCAAACGACAGGGCGACGCAGTATTTT. This chain links TRBV9 with TRBJ2-3; 7 nucleotides match TRBD1. V lost 4 bases and J lost 9; bases outside the gene matches: 8. The CDR3 loop spans 13 amino acids. Germline V gene lookup returns CDR1 SGDLS and CDR2 YYNGEE.